One T cell receptor beta chain is described in this entry. Its specificity is unknown. This entry belongs to a study of lymphopenia after photon versus proton radiotherapy. Study-level results: Only patients who died were analyzed for survival; proton advantage is unproven.

CDR1 and CDR2 from the germline V gene are SGHRS and YFSETQ. Trimming left V 2 bases short and J 1 base short, with 12 bases between. CDR3 length: 15 residues. This table comes from immunoSEQ multiplex PCR, and its TCRdb copy is limited to in-frame clones, with some not included. The sample carries around 66,000 clones, approximately 84% recorded once. The sequencing used peripheral blood, collected from a patient treated with photon-based radiotherapy. This chain uses TRBV5-1 with TRBJ1-2; D call uncertain. The receptor comes from a middle-aged man with gastric cancer. CDR3 in amino acids: CASSLGPGVNYGYTF. CDR3 coding DNA: TGCGCCAGCAGCTTAGGGCCGGGCGTTAACTATGGCTACACCTTC.